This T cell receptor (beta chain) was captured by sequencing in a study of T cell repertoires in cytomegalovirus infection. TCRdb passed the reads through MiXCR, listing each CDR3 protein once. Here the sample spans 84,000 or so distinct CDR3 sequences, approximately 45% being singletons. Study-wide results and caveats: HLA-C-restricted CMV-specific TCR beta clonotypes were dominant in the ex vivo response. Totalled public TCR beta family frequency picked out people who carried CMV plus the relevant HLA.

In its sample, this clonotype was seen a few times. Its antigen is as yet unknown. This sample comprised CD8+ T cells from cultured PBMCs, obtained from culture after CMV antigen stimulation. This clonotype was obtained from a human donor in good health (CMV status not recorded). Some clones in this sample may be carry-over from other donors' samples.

The CDR3 loop reads CSVEGAGLSGSYNEQFF. CDR3 DNA sequence: TGCAGCGTTGAAGGCGCGGGACTATCAGGCTCCTACAATGAGCAGTTCTTC. The J gene is TRBJ2-1, the V gene TRBV29-1; 7 bases align to TRBD2. This CDR3 region has 17 residues. J gave up 0 bases and V 1 base, and 9 bases lay outside the gene matches. Germline V gene sequence: CDR1 SQVTM, CDR2 ANQGSEA.